This record covers a single T cell receptor (beta chain). Its antigen is as yet unknown. This entry belongs to a study of cytomegalovirus exposure and HLA in healthy donors. Overall study findings and caveats: With later analysis, a missense DCLRE1C variant became linked to TCR beta V- and J-gene trimming.

With 60 Vbeta and 13 Jbeta primers, the PCR was carried out. TCRdb's copy holds only in-frame clones and misses some; the assay was immunoSEQ multiplex PCR. In the table there are 200,000 or so clones, around 83% of which are singletons. The CDR3 contains 14 residues. Per the germline V gene, CDR1 is SNHLY and CDR2 is FYNNEI. V shed 6 bases and J 0 bases; nucleotides not matched to a gene: 0. This receptor was identified in a woman aged 40 to 50 in good health and CMV-seronegative. Source material: PBMCs. The gene calls are TRBV2 and TRBJ1-5; 9 bases fit TRBD1. CDR3 region: CASRQGASNQPQHF. DNA of the CDR3: TGTGCCAGCAGACAGGGGGCTAGCAATCAGCCCCAGCATTTT.